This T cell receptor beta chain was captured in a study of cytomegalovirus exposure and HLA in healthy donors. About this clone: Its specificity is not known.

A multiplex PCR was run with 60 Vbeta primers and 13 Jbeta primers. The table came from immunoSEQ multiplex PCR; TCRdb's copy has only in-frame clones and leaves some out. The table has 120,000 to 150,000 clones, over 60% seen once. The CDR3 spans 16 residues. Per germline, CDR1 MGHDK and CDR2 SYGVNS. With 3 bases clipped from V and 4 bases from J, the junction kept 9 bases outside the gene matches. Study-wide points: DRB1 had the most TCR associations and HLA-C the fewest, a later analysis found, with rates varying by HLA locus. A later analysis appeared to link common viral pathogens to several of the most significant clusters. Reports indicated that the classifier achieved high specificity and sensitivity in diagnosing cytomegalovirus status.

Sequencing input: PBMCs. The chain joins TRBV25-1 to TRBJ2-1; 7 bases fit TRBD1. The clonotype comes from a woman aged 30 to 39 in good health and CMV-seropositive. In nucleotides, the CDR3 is TGTGCCAGCAGTGAGCGAGACAGGGCTGGGTACAATGAGCAGTTCTTC. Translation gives CASSERDRAGYNEQFF.